This T cell receptor beta chain emerged from a study of shared clonotypes between healthy human individuals. Profiled with immunoSEQ multiplex PCR; TCRdb holds only in-frame clones, not every one. The sample has around 2,000,000 clones; 90% to 95% are singletons. Concerning this clone itself: Its matching antigen is unknown.

Study results and limitations: Some clonotypes were shared by all four sorted-subset donors, while others were not shared. The non-shared ones had lower generation probabilities than the shared ones.

A split of CD4+ cells into CD45RA+ naive and CD45RA-negative memory subsets was performed. Source material: naive CD4+ T cells sorted from blood. Subset reported: CD45RA+ positively selected. This TCR derives from a young man in good health.

In nucleotides, the CDR3 is TGCAGCGTGATACAAGGGGGGTACAATGAGCAGTTCTTC. This translates into CSVIQGGYNEQFF. The V call is TRBV29-1, the J call TRBJ2-1; perhaps D is TRBD1 or TRBD2 (6 bases each). In germline, CDR1 is SQVTM, CDR2 ANQGSEA. The germline V and J ends were trimmed by 6 bases and 4 bases, with 13 bases remaining between them. This CDR3 has 13 residues.